This T cell receptor (beta chain) is drawn from a study of blood T cell repertoires in COVID-19. Participants were aged roughly 18 to 89 years from 24 US areas. Cohorts were assigned according to the clinical history that participants reported. People in the exposed group encountered a COVID-19 case within 2 weeks before entering the study. Germline CDR1 is SGHNT and CDR2 is YENEEA. V lost 5 bases to trimming and J lost 7 bases; unmatched junction nucleotides: 9. This CDR3 has 16 residues. TCRdb keeps only in-frame clones here, not all; method: immunoSEQ multiplex PCR. The data show about 200,000 clones, about 83% seen once.

Sequencing was done on a sample of PBMCs or T cells enriched from blood (not recorded which). The chain is built from TRBV11-3 and TRBJ2-1, with 12 nucleotides matching TRBD2. The origin of this receptor is a woman aged 45-65 years who had been exposed to COVID-19. The CDR3 DNA follows: TGTGCCAGCAGCCGGGAAAGACTAGCGGGGGATAATGAGCAGTTCTTC. Its translation: CASSRERLAGDNEQFF.